This T cell receptor (beta chain) was identified during a study of shared clonotypes between healthy human individuals. About this clone itself: Its antigen is still unknown.

General observations from the study: Across subsets, estimated richness was generally greater for naive than for memory populations.

Germline V gene sequence: CDR1 SGDLS, CDR2 YYNGEE. The CDR3 is 13 amino acids. Trimming removed 3 bases at V and 7 bases at J, with 14 bases between. TCRdb keeps only in-frame clones here, not all; method: immunoSEQ multiplex PCR. This table has approximately 1.9 million clones, 93% appearing once. In the naive CD8 group, cells lacked CD45RO and were positively selected for CCR7, so terminally differentiated effector memory CD45RA+ cells were left out. The rearrangement links TRBV9 to TRBJ2-7, with D possibly being TRBD2 (5 bases). What was sequenced was naive CD8+ T cells from PBMCs. The clonotype originates from a young man in good health. Some clones in this sample may be carry-over from other donors' samples. The DNA for the CDR3 is TGTGCCAGCAGCGAGCGGACCGCGCGGGAGCAGTACTTC. Encoded protein: CASSERTAREQYF.